The source of this T cell receptor (beta chain) is a study of T cells in pancreatic ductal adenocarcinoma. Study observations and caveats: Mean clonality was approximately 0.11 in tumors and approximately 0.072 in blood, not significantly different. The resected cohort was biased toward the minority with early-stage disease.

As for this clone: Antigen: not known.

The selected patients with pancreatic ductal adenocarcinoma had surgery but no neoadjuvant therapy. The repertoire was sequenced with immunoSEQ multiplex PCR; TCRdb's copy has only in-frame clones and lacks some. The sample has 15,000 to 20,000 clones; more than 70% are singletons. Germline loops: CDR1 KGHSH, CDR2 LQKENI. The CDR3 length is 13 residues. The ends were cut back, 5 bases at V and 7 bases at J, with 12 bases in the middle. This chain links TRBV18 with TRBJ1-5, with TRBD1 as a possible D gene (5 bases). This receptor was taken from a human donor with pancreatic ductal adenocarcinoma. The specimen sequenced was PBMCs. CDR3 protein: CASSSLRGQPQHF. The CDR3 DNA reads TGTGCCAGCTCATCTCTGCGGGGCCAGCCCCAGCATTTT. Using reference TRBV18 and TRBJ1-5 for the parts outside the CDR3, the full variable domain is NAGVMQNPRHLVRRRGQEARLRCSPMKGHSHVYWYRQLPEEGLKFMVYLQKENIIDESGMPKERFSAEFPKEGPSILRIQQVVRGDSAAYFCASSSLRGQPQHFGDGTRLSIL.